These T cell receptor beta chains were read from a single sample in a study of blood T cell repertoires in COVID-19. The repertoire was sequenced with immunoSEQ multiplex PCR; TCRdb's copy has only in-frame clones and lacks some. The sample contains around 290,000 clones, more than 75% of which appear only once. The sample comprised PBMCs or T cells enriched from blood (not recorded which). The source of these receptors is a woman in her sixties in a cohort exposed to, infected with or recovered from COVID-19 (not recorded which). Both conserved end residues are part of each CDR3. A D gene is named only where the DNA matches it firmly. The size field is filled for only some rows; it gives once, few, many or a size class.

j_call d_call v_call clone_size cdr3_aa cdr3_nt
TRBJ2-1 TRBD2 TRBV27 many CASSSLAAYNEQFF TGTGCCAGCAGTTCCCTAGCGGCCTACAATGAGCAGTTCTTC
TRBJ1-6 TRBD1 TRBV4-2 - CASSQDLTGGNSPLHF TGTGCCAGCAGCCAAGATTTAACAGGGGGAAATTCACCCCTCCACTTT
TRBJ2-7 TRBD1 TRBV7-8 - CASSDTDRVSYEQYF TGTGCCAGCAGCGACACGGACAGGGTCTCCTACGAGCAGTACTTC
TRBJ2-5 - TRBV24-1 once CATSGGTSRETQYF TGTGCCACCAGTGGTGGGACTTCCCGAGAGACCCAGTACTTC
TRBJ2-7 TRBD2 TRBV4-2 - CASSQTPSGGSYEQYF TGTGCCAGCAGCCAAACCCCTAGCGGGGGGTCCTACGAGCAGTACTTC
TRBJ1-5 TRBD1 TRBV27 - CASRRTGGNQPQHF TGTGCCAGCAGACGGACAGGGGGCAATCAGCCCCAGCATTTT
TRBJ2-5 TRBD2 TRBV5-1 - CASSPQTSSETQYF TGCGCCAGCAGCCCTCAGACTAGCAGTGAGACCCAGTACTTC
TRBJ2-2 TRBD2 TRBV7-8 - CASRPNPGTSGRATHGELFF TGTGCCAGCAGACCCAACCCCGGGACTAGCGGGAGGGCCACGCACGGGGAGCTGTTTTTT
TRBJ2-1 TRBD2 TRBV9 - CASSVELAGLKYNEQFF TGTGCCAGCAGCGTAGAACTAGCGGGATTAAAGTACAATGAGCAGTTCTTC
TRBJ2-2 - TRBV6-4 - CASSAQGTNTGELFF TGTGCCAGCAGTGCACAGGGAACGAACACCGGGGAGCTGTTTTTT
TRBJ1-2 TRBD1 TRBV6-5 many CASRGRDRGYGYTF TGTGCCAGCAGGGGGCGGGACAGGGGATATGGCTACACCTTC
TRBJ2-1 TRBD2 TRBV15 few CATSSGTSGSSYNEQFF TGTGCCACCAGCAGTGGGACTAGCGGAAGCTCCTACAATGAGCAGTTCTTC
TRBJ2-2 - TRBV1 - CTSSPVDRGYTGELFF TGCACCAGCAGTCCGGTGGACAGGGGGTATACCGGGGAGCTGTTTTTT
TRBJ1-1 TRBD1 TRBV28 - CASSLGGQHTEAFF TGTGCCAGCAGTTTGGGGGGACAGCACACTGAAGCTTTCTTT
TRBJ1-4 TRBD1 TRBV2 - CASSESRDRGGEKLFF TGTGCCAGCAGTGAATCTCGGGACAGGGGAGGCGAAAAACTGTTTTTT
TRBJ2-1 TRBD2 TRBV6-5 - CASRAKLAGYNEQFF TGTGCCAGCAGGGCCAAACTAGCGGGTTACAATGAGCAGTTCTTC
TRBJ2-3 - TRBV27 - CASSLSVGADTQYF TGTGCCAGCAGTTTATCGGTAGGGGCAGATACGCAGTATTTT
TRBJ2-5 - TRBV6-5 - CASSYGAGLQETQYF TGTGCCAGCAGTTACGGGGCGGGACTGCAAGAGACCCAGTACTTC
TRBJ1-5 TRBD1 TRBV5-4 - CASSTWDRERNNQPQHF TGTGCCAGCAGCACCTGGGACAGGGAGCGGAACAATCAGCCCCAGCATTTT
TRBJ2-4 - TRBV5-6 - CASSLGHPNIQYF TGTGCCAGCAGCCTGGGACACCCTAACATTCAGTACTTC
TRBJ1-1 TRBD1 TRBV27 few CASSLSTGGNTEAFF TGTGCCAGCAGTTTATCTACAGGGGGGAACACTGAAGCTTTCTTT
TRBJ1-4 TRBD1 TRBV19 once CASSPVGTGDNEKLFF TGTGCCAGTAGCCCAGTCGGGACAGGGGATAATGAAAAACTGTTTTTT
TRBJ2-1 - TRBV7-2 - CASSLVGPGLRPNEQFF TGTGCCAGCAGCTTAGTTGGTCCGGGACTCCGCCCCAATGAGCAGTTCTTC
TRBJ2-4 TRBD1 TRBV2 - CASGDSYKNIQYF TGTGCCAGCGGGGACAGCTACAAAAACATTCAGTACTTC
TRBJ1-5 - TRBV6-5 - CASSQNQPQHF TGTGCCAGCAGTCAAAATCAGCCCCAGCATTTT
TRBJ2-7 - TRBV11-2 - CASSPTGVRYEQYF TGTGCCAGCAGCCCCACGGGGGTAAGGTACGAGCAGTACTTC
TRBJ1-5 - TRBV6-5 - CASSYSMGGSNQPQHF TGTGCCAGCAGTTACTCGATGGGAGGGAGCAATCAGCCCCAGCATTTT
TRBJ2-7 - TRBV9 once CASSLQPGLTYEQYF TGTGCCAGCAGCCTACAGCCGGGACTGACCTACGAGCAGTACTTC
TRBJ2-7 TRBD2 TRBV5-4 - CASSKKSGENYEQYF TGTGCCAGCAGCAAAAAAAGCGGGGAAAACTACGAGCAGTACTTC
TRBJ2-2 - TRBV11-3 - CASSPGIIGGELFF TGTGCCAGCAGCCCGGGGATCATTGGCGGGGAGCTGTTTTTT
TRBJ2-3 - TRBV11-2 - CASSLVDGGVRDTQYF TGTGCCAGCAGCTTAGTGGATGGCGGGGTGAGAGATACGCAGTATTTT
TRBJ2-5 TRBD2 TRBV6-2/TRBV6-3 once CASSYSTLAGYPETQYF TGTGCCAGCAGTTACTCGACACTAGCGGGATACCCAGAGACCCAGTACTTC
TRBJ2-3 - TRBV23-1 - CASSHRREGPTDTQYF TGCGCCAGCAGTCACCGGAGGGAAGGTCCCACAGATACGCAGTATTTT
TRBJ2-3 TRBD2 TRBV29-1 - CSVAGTSGGGGTDTQYF TGCAGCGTTGCCGGGACTAGCGGGGGGGGTGGCACAGATACGCAGTATTTT
TRBJ1-2 TRBD1 TRBV5-1 - CASSLSGTGARGGYTF TGCGCCAGCAGCTTGTCCGGGACAGGGGCAAGGGGTGGCTACACCTTC
TRBJ1-5 - TRBV2 - CASSDRDKNQPQHF TGTGCCAGCAGTGATCGGGACAAAAATCAGCCCCAGCATTTT
TRBJ2-1 - TRBV19 - CASSSRLSNEQFF TGTGCCAGTAGTTCTCGACTATCCAATGAGCAGTTCTTC
TRBJ1-3 - TRBV7-9 once CASTTLGVLSGNTIYF TGTGCCAGCACCACCTTAGGGGTCCTCTCTGGAAACACCATATATTTT
TRBJ2-5 TRBD1 TRBV5-4 - CASSLTGIQETQYF TGTGCCAGCAGCCTGACAGGGATCCAAGAGACCCAGTACTTC
TRBJ2-6 - TRBV7-2 once CASSLAGHTGANVLTF TGTGCCAGCAGCTTAGCGGGGCACACTGGGGCCAACGTCCTGACTTTC
TRBJ2-5 TRBD2 TRBV18 - CASSPPGVLAGKETQYF TGTGCCAGCTCCCCTCCGGGGGTACTAGCGGGGAAAGAGACCCAGTACTTC
TRBJ1-5 TRBD1 TRBV19 - CASSVQGTGQPQHF TGTGCCAGTAGTGTACAGGGGACGGGGCAGCCCCAGCATTTT
TRBJ2-7 - TRBV20-1 - CSASGRGDYEQYF TGCAGTGCTAGTGGCAGGGGCGACTACGAGCAGTACTTC
TRBJ2-4 - TRBV2 - CASSVNRLAKNIQYF TGTGCCAGCAGTGTGAACAGGCTAGCCAAAAACATTCAGTACTTC
TRBJ2-7 TRBD2 TRBV12-3/TRBV12-4 - CASSRTSYEQYF TGTGCCAGCAGTCGGACTAGCTACGAGCAGTACTTC
TRBJ2-2 - TRBV19 - CASSNYNTGELFF TGTGCCAGTAGTAACTATAACACCGGGGAGCTGTTTTTT
TRBJ2-2 - TRBV6-5 - CASIRASGNTGELFF TGTGCCAGCATTCGGGCGAGCGGCAACACCGGGGAGCTGTTTTTT
TRBJ2-1 TRBD2 TRBV4-1 - CASSQTALAGVHNEQFF TGCGCCAGCAGCCAGACCGCACTAGCGGGAGTTCACAATGAGCAGTTCTTC
TRBJ2-7 TRBD1 TRBV7-2 - CASSYDRGRYEQYF TGTGCCAGCAGCTACGACAGGGGGAGGTACGAGCAGTACTTC
TRBJ2-7 TRBD1 TRBV28 - CASSFEITGTADYEQYF TGTGCCAGCAGTTTTGAGATTACCGGGACAGCGGACTACGAGCAGTACTTC
TRBJ2-2 TRBD1 TRBV27 - CASSRIGTGWTTGELFF TGTGCCAGCAGCCGAATTGGGACAGGGTGGACCACCGGGGAGCTGTTTTTT